The 23 T cell receptor beta chains below were found in one sample sequenced in a study of cytomegalovirus exposure and HLA in healthy donors. Assay: immunoSEQ multiplex PCR; the TCRdb copy retains only in-frame clones and omits some. The sample has 350,000 or so clones, 75% to 90% seen once. Material for sequencing was PBMCs. The receptors originated from a woman aged 18-29 years in good health and CMV-seronegative.

The chain combines TRBV14 with TRBJ1-2; D possibly corresponds to TRBD1 (6 bases). CDR3 length: 14 residues. V was pared by 4 bases and J by 7 bases, with 16 bases between. Germline V CDR1 and CDR2: SGHDN, FVKESK. CDR3 region: CASSPDVRGGGYTF. The CDR3 nucleotides are TGTGCCAGCAGCCCGGACGTCAGGGGCGGTGGCTACACCTTC.

The rearrangement links TRBV5-4 to TRBJ2-2, with D unresolved. V lost 0 bases to trimming and J lost 3 bases, with 6 bases between them. CDR1 and CDR2 from the germline V gene are SGHNT and YYREEE (reference sequence). The CDR3 spans 14 residues. CDR3 protein: CASSLELHTGELFF. CDR3 bases: TGTGCCAGCAGCTTGGAACTGCACACCGGGGAGCTGTTTTTT.

The chain joins TRBV14 to TRBJ2-3; no clear D. V was trimmed by 6 bases and J by 3 bases, leaving 10 bases between them. Germline CDR1 SGHDN, CDR2 FVKESK. The CDR3 is 13 amino acids. CDR3 sequence: CASSYIQTDTQYF. CDR3 nucleotides: TGTGCCAGCAGTTATATACAGACAGATACGCAGTATTTT.

CDR3 nucleotide sequence: TGTGCCAGCAGAGAGGGAGGACCCTCCCCCTACGAGCAGTACTTC. Amino acid sequence: CASREGGPSPYEQYF. This chain links TRBV28 with TRBJ2-7, with a possible D match to TRBD2 (6 bases). V shed 6 bases and J shed 2 bases, with 17 bases lying between them. The length of the CDR3 is 15 residues. Germline CDR1 MDHEN, CDR2 SYDVKM. Supplemented by reference TRBV28 and TRBJ2-7, the full variable domain reads DVKVTQSSRYLVKRTGEKVFLECVQDMDHENMFWYRQDPGLGLRLIYFSYDVKMKEKGDIPEGYSVSREKKERFSLILESASTNQTSMYLCASREGGPSPYEQYFGPGTRLTVT.

The chain employs TRBV25-1 and TRBJ2-5; 10 nucleotides agree with TRBD1. CDR3 length equals 14 residues. V shed 4 bases and J 5 bases; nucleotides not matched to a gene: 4. Germline V gene lookup returns CDR1 MGHDK and CDR2 SYGVNS. The CDR3: CASSGTGGRETQYF. Here the CDR3 DNA reads TGTGCCAGCAGTGGGACAGGGGGTCGGGAGACCCAGTACTTC.

V is TRBV7-9 and J is TRBJ1-4; D perhaps matches TRBD1 (5 bases). V was trimmed by 6 bases and J by 6 bases, leaving 14 bases between them. Germline values: CDR1 SEHNR, CDR2 FQNEAQ (reference sequence). This CDR3 contains 14 residues. The CDR3 region has the DNA TGTGCCAGCAGTCGGCAGGGTGGGGATGAAAAACTGTTTTTT. It translates to CASSRQGGDEKLFF.

J is TRBJ2-3 and V is TRBV7-2, with TRBD2 matching 8 bases. In germline, CDR1 is SGHTA, CDR2 FQGNSA. CDR3 size: 15 residues. Trimming took 3 bases from V and 1 from J; bases not matched to a gene: 3. The CDR3 loop is CASSFGRGGTDTQYF. The CDR3 nucleotides read TGTGCCAGCAGCTTTGGGCGGGGGGGCACAGATACGCAGTATTTT.

V usage is TRBV20-1 and J usage is TRBJ1-1; the D is unclear. CDR3 length: 11 residues. CDR1 DFQATT and CDR2 SNEGSKA come from the germline V gene (reference sequence). The germline V and J ends were trimmed by 5 bases and 5 bases, with 9 bases remaining between them. CDR3 nucleotide sequence: TGCAGTGCTGGAGGGCGGACTGAAGCTTTCTTT. Residues: CSAGGRTEAFF.

The chain has TRBV20-1 and TRBJ2-3, with TRBD2 as a possible D gene (5 bases). The CDR3 is 11 amino acids. Trimming took 3 bases from V and 11 from J, leaving 12 bases between them. Germline V CDR1 and CDR2: DFQATT, SNEGSKA (reference sequence). The CDR3 sequence: CSAREEWEQYF. CDR3 nucleotides: TGCAGTGCTAGGGAGGAGTGGGAGCAGTATTTT.

The chain recombines TRBV2 with TRBJ2-7, with D possibly matching TRBD1 (6 bases). Trimming stripped 7 bases from V and 3 bases from J, with 13 bases between. Germline V gives CDR1 SNHLY, CDR2 FYNNEI. The CDR3 covers 13 residues. The CDR3 region has the DNA TGTGCCAGCAACCGGGACATATACTACGAGCAGTACTTC. Amino acid sequence: CASNRDIYYEQYF. The full variable domain, with the rest looked up from reference TRBV2 and TRBJ2-7, is EPEVTQTPSHQVTQMGQEVILRCVPISNHLYFYWYRQILGQKVEFLVSFYNNEISEKSEIFDDQFSVERPDGSNFTLKIRSTKLEDSAMYFCASNRDIYYEQYFGPGTRLTVT.

This chain joins TRBV28 and TRBJ2-2; TRBD2 matches at 7 bases. From germline, CDR1 is MDHEN and CDR2 SYDVKM. J was trimmed by 6 bases and V by 8 bases; bases with no gene match: 12. The CDR3 has 15 amino acids. This CDR3 reads CASALGLAAAGELFF. For the CDR3, the DNA is TGTGCCAGCGCCCTAGGGCTAGCGGCTGCCGGGGAGCTGTTTTTT.

CDR3 protein: CASSLAPSSYNEQFF. The CDR3 coding sequence is TGTGCCAGCAGCCTCGCACCTAGCTCCTACAATGAGCAGTTCTTC. This sequence joins TRBV7-3 and TRBJ2-1, with unresolved D. CDR3 length: 15 residues. Germline V gene sequence: CDR1 SGHTA, CDR2 FQGTGA. V dropped 5 bases and J dropped 0 bases, with 11 bases sitting between them.

This clone was detected only a few times. The rearrangement uses TRBV27 and TRBJ2-7; D gene ambiguous. In germline, CDR1 is MNHEY, CDR2 SMNVEV (reference sequence). The germline V and J ends were trimmed by 6 bases and 1 base, with 4 bases remaining between them. This CDR3 is built from 11 residues. CDR3 region: CASRQSYEQYF. As DNA, the CDR3 is TGTGCCAGCAGACAATCCTACGAGCAGTACTTC.

The V gene is TRBV4-3, the J gene TRBJ2-1; D is unclear. V was shortened by 4 bases and J by 7 bases, with 11 bases between the two germline ends. The CDR3 is 13 amino acids. Germline values: CDR1 LGHNA, CDR2 YSLEER. The CDR3 sequence: CASSPSNQNEQFF. DNA of the CDR3: TGCGCCAGCAGCCCCTCCAATCAGAATGAGCAGTTCTTC.

The chain employs TRBV7-2 and TRBJ1-2, with 8 bases lining up with TRBD1. Germline V gives CDR1 SGHTA, CDR2 FQGNSA. The CDR3 has 13 residues. J was trimmed by 4 bases and V by 5 bases; bases with no gene match: 3. The CDR3 coding sequence is TGTGCCAGCAGCGCCGACAGGGGCTATGGCTACACCTTC. Its protein product is CASSADRGYGYTF.

CDR3 sequence (DNA): TGTGCCAGCAGTGATCCGACAAGCTACAATGAGCAGTTCTTC. This gives the protein CASSDPTSYNEQFF. The chain recombines TRBV25-1 with TRBJ2-1; D is unclear. The length of the CDR3 is 14 residues. V dropped 3 bases and J dropped 3 bases, with 9 bases sitting between them. Germline loops: CDR1 MGHDK, CDR2 SYGVNS.

This sequence joins TRBV6-1 and TRBJ1-1, with D unclear. Germline V lookup: CDR1 MNHNS, CDR2 SASEGT. The CDR3 has 12 residues. V was shortened by 1 base and J by 7 bases, with 7 bases between the two germline ends. The CDR3 DNA sequence: TGTGCCAGCAGTGAAGTACCAGGTGAAGCTTTCTTT. Its protein product is CASSEVPGEAFF.

The chain carries TRBV10-3 and TRBJ2-7; 13 bases are a match to TRBD2. From germline, CDR1 is ENHRY and CDR2 SYGVKD. This CDR3 region has 15 residues. Germline trimming cut 8 bases from V and 6 bases from J; bases unmatched to any gene: 10. The CDR3 sequence: CAISTPGLAGIEQYF. The CDR3 DNA follows: TGTGCCATCTCGACCCCGGGACTAGCGGGAATCGAGCAGTACTTC.

The chain couples TRBV5-1 to TRBJ2-7, with 7 nucleotides matching TRBD1. This CDR3 contains 15 residues. Germline values: CDR1 SGHRS, CDR2 YFSETQ. V lost 0 bases, J lost 5 bases, and 8 bases stayed unmatched. CDR3 sequence (DNA): TGCGCCAGCAGCTTGGGGCCCCAGGGGGTGGACGAGCAGTACTTC. Translated, it gives CASSLGPQGVDEQYF.

This rearrangement joins TRBV7-9 to TRBJ2-5; TRBD2 aligns across 9 bases. Germline CDR1 reads SEHNR; CDR2 reads FQNEAQ (reference sequence). CDR3 length: 16 residues. With 5 bases clipped from V and 2 bases from J, the junction kept 9 bases outside the gene matches. In DNA form, the CDR3 reads TGTGCCAGCAGCCCTCGGGGGCGGGGGGGACAAGAGACCCAGTACTTC. Translating it yields CASSPRGRGGQETQYF.

The chain links TRBV4-3 to TRBJ2-2, with D possibly being TRBD2 (5 bases). V was trimmed by 0 bases and J by 7 bases, leaving 9 bases between them. This CDR3 spans 14 amino acids. CDR1 is LGHNA, CDR2 YSLEER, per germline. The CDR3 sequence: CASSQDPGLGELFF. DNA for the CDR3: TGCGCCAGCAGCCAAGATCCAGGACTCGGGGAGCTGTTTTTT.

The chain couples TRBV5-4 to TRBJ2-7; 10 bases agree with TRBD2. The CDR3 has 13 amino acids. In germline, CDR1 is SGHNT, CDR2 YYREEE (reference sequence). J gave up 9 bases and V 4 bases, and 7 bases lay outside the gene matches. CDR3 amino acids: CASSPLGLASQYF. As DNA, the CDR3 is TGTGCCAGCAGCCCCCTGGGACTAGCGTCGCAGTACTTC.

This chain uses TRBV6-5 with TRBJ1-2; 8 positions agree with TRBD1. After removal of 6 bases from V and 2 bases from J, the junction contained 5 bases not matched to a gene. Germline V CDR1 and CDR2: MNHEY, SVGAGI. This CDR3 region has 14 residues. The CDR3 sequence is CASRDNRGNYGYTF. CDR3 coding DNA: TGTGCCAGCAGGGATAACAGGGGGAACTATGGCTACACCTTC.